This TCR beta chain comes out of a study of blood T cell repertoires in COVID-19. Study overall: Acute-phase and convalescent COVID-19 samples originated in the United States, Italy and Spain. T cells, B-cell-depleted T cells, or PBMCs supplied cDNA or gDNA.

Source study methods: From reference gene primer amplification, estimates of nucleated cell counts were derived. The protocol was immunoSEQ multiplex PCR, while the TCRdb copy is restricted to in-frame clones and leaves out a portion. V and J calls plus clone size are reproduced from that table; the DNA served to infer D and trimming. This table has some 150,000 clones, 88% appearing once. In germline, CDR1 is SGHNT, CDR2 YYREEE (reference sequence). Trimming pared 2 bases from V and 0 bases from J, leaving 12 bases between. The CDR3 consists of 16 residues. This clone was detected only once. This receptor was identified in a human donor in a cohort sampled during active COVID-19. This chain joins TRBV5-4 and TRBJ2-1; D remains unclear. Material for sequencing was peripheral blood. The CDR3 protein is CASSFEAVRSYNEQFF. CDR3 DNA: TGTGCCAGCAGCTTCGAGGCGGTTCGCTCCTACAATGAGCAGTTCTTC. Filled out from reference TRBV5-4 and TRBJ2-1, the complete variable domain reads ETGVTQSPTHLIKTRGQQVTLRCSSQSGHNTVSWYQQALGQGPQFIFQYYREEENGRGNFPPRFSGLQFPNYSSELNVNALELDDSALYLCASSFEAVRSYNEQFFGPGTRLTVL.